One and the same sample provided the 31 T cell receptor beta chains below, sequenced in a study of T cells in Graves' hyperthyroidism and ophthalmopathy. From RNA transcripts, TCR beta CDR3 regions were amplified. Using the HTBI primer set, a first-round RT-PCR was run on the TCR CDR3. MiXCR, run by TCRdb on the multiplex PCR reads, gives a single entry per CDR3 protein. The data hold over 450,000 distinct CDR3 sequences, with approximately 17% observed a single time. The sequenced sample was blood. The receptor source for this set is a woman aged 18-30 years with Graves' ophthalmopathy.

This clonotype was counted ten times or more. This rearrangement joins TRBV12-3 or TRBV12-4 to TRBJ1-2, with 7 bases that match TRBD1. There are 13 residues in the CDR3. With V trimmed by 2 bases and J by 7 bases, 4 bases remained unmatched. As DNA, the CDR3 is TGTGCCAGCAGTTTAAGACAGGGAAGTGGCTACACCTTC. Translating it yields CASSLRQGSGYTF.

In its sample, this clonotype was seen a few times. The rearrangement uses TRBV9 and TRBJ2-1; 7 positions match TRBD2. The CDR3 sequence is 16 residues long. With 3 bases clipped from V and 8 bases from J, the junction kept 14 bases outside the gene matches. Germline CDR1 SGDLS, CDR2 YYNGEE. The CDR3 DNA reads TGTGCCAGCAGCGGGGCCGGGACTACCCTCTCTGATGAGCAGTTCTTC. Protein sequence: CASSGAGTTLSDEQFF.

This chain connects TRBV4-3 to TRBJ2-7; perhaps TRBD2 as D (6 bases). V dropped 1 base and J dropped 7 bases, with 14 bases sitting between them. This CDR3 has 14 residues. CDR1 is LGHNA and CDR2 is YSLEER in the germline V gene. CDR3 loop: CASSQAQGGEEQYF. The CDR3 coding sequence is TGCGCCAGCAGCCAAGCGCAGGGCGGGGAGGAGCAGTACTTC.

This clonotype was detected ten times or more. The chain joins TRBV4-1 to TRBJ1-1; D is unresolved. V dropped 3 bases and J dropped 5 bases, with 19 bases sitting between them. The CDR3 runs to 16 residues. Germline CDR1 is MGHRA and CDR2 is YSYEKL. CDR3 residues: CASSHRKRQILTEAFF. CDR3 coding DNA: TGCGCCAGCAGCCACAGAAAGAGACAAATTCTAACTGAAGCTTTCTTT.

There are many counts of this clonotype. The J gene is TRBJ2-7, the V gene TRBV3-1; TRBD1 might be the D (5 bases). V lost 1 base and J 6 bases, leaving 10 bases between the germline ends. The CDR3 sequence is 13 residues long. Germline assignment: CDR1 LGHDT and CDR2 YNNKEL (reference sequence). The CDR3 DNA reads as TGTGCCAGCAGCCAAGTGCAGGGTTCCGAGCAGTACTTC. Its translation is CASSQVQGSEQYF.

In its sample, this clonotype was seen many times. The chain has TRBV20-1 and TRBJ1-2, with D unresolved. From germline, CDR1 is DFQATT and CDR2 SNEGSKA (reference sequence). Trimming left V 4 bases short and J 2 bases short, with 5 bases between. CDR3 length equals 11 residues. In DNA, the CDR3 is TGCAGTGCTACAGCGAACTATGGCTACACCTTC. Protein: CSATANYGYTF.

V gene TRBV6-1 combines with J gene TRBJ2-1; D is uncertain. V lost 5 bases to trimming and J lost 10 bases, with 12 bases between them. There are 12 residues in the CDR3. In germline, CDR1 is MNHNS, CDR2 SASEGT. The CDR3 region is CASSLPVDEQFF. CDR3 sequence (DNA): TGTGCCAGCAGTCTCCCGGTTGACGAGCAGTTCTTC.

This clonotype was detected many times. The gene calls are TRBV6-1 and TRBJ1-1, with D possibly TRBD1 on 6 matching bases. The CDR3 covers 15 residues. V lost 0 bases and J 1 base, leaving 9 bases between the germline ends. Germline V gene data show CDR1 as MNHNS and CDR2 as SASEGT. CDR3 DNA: TGTGCCAGCAGTGAAGCCAAGACAGGGAACACTGAAGCTTTCTTT. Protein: CASSEAKTGNTEAFF.

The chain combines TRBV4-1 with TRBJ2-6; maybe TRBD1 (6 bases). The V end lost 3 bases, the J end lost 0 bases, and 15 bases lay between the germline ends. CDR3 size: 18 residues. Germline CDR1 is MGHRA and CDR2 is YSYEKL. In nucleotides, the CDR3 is TGCGCCAGCAGCCATCCCCCGGACAGATACTCTGGGGCCAACGTCCTGACTTTC. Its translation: CASSHPPDRYSGANVLTF.

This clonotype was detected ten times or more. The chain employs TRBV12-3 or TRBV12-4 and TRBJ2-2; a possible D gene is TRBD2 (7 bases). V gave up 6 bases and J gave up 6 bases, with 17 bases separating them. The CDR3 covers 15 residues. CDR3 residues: CASRGGAEGSGELFF. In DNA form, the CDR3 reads TGTGCCAGCAGGGGGGGGGCTGAGGGGTCCGGGGAGCTGTTTTTT.

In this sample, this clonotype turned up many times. CDR3 loop: CASSQDLETGLSAGTQYF. The CDR3 bases are TGTGCCAGCAGCCAAGACCTGGAGACCGGACTGAGCGCTGGGACCCAGTACTTC. The chain is built from TRBV3-1 and TRBJ2-5; maybe TRBD2 (5 bases). CDR3 length equals 18 residues. CDR1 and CDR2 from the germline V gene are LGHDT and YNNKEL (reference sequence). Trimming took 0 bases from V and 7 from J, leaving 24 bases between them.

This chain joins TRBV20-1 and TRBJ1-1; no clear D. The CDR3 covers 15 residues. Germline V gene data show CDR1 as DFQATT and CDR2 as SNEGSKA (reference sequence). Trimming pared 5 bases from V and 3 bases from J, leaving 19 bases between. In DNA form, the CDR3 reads TGCAGTGCTGAAGTCATGGGGAAATCGGACACTGAAGCTTTCTTT. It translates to CSAEVMGKSDTEAFF.

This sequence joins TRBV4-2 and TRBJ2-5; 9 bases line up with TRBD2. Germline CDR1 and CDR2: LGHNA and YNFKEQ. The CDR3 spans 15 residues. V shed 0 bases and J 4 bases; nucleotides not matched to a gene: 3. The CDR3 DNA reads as TGTGCCAGCAGCCAAGAACGCGGGGGGGCAGAGACCCAGTACTTC. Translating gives CASSQERGGAETQYF.

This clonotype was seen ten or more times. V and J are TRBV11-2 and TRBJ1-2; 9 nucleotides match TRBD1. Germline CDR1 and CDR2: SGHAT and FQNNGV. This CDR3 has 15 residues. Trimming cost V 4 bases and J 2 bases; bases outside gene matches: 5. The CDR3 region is CASSSTGTGNYGYTF. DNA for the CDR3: TGTGCCAGCAGCTCAACCGGGACAGGGAACTATGGCTACACCTTC.

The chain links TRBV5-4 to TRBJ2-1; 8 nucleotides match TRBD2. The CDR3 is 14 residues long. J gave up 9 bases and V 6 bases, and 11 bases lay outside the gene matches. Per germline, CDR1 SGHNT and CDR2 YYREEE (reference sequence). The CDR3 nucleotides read TGTGCCAGCACCGGGGGGGGGTGGTCGGGTGAGCAGTTCTTC. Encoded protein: CASTGGGWSGEQFF.

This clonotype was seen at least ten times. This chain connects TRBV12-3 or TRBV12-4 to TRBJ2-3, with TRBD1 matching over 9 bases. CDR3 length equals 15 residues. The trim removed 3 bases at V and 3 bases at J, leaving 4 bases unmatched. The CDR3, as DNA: TGTGCCAGCAGTTTCAGACAGGGGGATACAGATACGCAGTATTTT. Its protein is CASSFRQGDTDTQYF.

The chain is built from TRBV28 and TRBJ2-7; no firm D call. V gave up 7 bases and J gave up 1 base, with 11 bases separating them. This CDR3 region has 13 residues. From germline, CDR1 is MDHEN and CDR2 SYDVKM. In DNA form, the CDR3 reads TGTGCCAGCACCACGACATGGTCCTACGAGCAGTACTTC. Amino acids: CASTTTWSYEQYF.

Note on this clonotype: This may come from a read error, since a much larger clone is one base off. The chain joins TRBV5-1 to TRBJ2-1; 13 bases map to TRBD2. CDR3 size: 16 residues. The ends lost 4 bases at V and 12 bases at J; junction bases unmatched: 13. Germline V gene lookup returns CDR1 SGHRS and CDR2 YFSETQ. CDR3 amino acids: CASSHSGTSGMDGQFF. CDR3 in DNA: TGCGCCAGCAGCCACTCCGGGACTAGCGGGATGGATGGGCAGTTCTTC.

As DNA, the CDR3 is TGTGCCAGCAGCTTAGTGTGGACTAGCGGGCCGTACTCCTACGAGCAGTACTTC. Protein product: CASSLVWTSGPYSYEQYF. This sequence joins TRBV7-2 and TRBJ2-7; 11 bases match TRBD2. The length of the CDR3 is 18 residues. V dropped 1 base and J dropped 0; count of bases not matched to a gene: 8. Germline V gene sequence: CDR1 SGHTA, CDR2 FQGNSA.

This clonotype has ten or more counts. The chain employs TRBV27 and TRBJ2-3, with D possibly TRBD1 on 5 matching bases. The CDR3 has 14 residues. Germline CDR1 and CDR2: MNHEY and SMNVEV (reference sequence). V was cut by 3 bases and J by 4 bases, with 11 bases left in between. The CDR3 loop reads CASSLVQGADTQYF. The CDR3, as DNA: TGTGCCAGCAGTTTGGTCCAGGGCGCAGATACGCAGTATTTT.

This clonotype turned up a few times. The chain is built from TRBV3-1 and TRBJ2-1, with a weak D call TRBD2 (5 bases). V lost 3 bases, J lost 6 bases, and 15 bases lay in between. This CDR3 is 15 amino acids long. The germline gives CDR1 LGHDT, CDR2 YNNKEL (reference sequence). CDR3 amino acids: CASSQKADWGNEQFF. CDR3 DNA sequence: TGTGCCAGCAGCCAGAAGGCGGACTGGGGCAATGAGCAGTTCTTC.

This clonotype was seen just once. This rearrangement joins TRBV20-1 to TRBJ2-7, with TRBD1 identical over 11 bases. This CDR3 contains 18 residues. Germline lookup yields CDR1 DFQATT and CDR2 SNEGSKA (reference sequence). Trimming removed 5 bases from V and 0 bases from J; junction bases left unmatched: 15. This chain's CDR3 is CSARTGTGGPPFSYEQYF. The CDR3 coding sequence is TGCAGTGCTCGAACCGGGACAGGGGGACCCCCTTTCTCCTACGAGCAGTACTTC.

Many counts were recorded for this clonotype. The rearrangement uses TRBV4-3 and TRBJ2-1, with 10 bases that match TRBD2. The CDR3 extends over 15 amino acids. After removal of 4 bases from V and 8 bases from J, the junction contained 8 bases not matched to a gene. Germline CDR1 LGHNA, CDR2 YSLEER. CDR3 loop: CASSPGGTSVDEQFF. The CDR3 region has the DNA TGCGCCAGCAGCCCTGGTGGGACTAGCGTCGATGAGCAGTTCTTC.

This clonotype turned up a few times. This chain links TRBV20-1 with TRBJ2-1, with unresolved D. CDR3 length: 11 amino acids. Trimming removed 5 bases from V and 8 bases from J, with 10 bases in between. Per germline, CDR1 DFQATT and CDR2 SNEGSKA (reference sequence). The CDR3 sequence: CSALKGDEQFF. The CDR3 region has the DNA TGCAGTGCTCTCAAGGGCGATGAGCAGTTCTTC.

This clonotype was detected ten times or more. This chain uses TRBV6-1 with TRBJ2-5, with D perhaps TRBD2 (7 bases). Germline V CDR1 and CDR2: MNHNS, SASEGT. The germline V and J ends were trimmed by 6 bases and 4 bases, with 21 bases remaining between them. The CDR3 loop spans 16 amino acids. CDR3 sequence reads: CASRSHVGGLGETQYF. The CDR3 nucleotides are TGTGCCAGCAGATCTCACGTGGGGGGGCTTGGAGAGACCCAGTACTTC.

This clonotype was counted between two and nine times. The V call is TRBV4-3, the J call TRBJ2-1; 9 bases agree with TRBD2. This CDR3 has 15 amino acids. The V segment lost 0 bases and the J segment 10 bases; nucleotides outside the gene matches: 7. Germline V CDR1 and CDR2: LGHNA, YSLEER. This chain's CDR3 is CASSQDAGGPREQFF. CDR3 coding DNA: TGCGCCAGCAGCCAAGATGCGGGAGGGCCTAGAGAGCAGTTCTTC.

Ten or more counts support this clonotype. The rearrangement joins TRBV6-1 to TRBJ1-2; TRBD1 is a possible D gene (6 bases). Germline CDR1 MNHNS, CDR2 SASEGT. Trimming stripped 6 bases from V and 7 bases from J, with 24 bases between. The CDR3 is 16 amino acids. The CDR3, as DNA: TGTGCCAGCAGACCCCCTTCCCCTACAGGGATCTTTGGCTACACCTTC. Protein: CASRPPSPTGIFGYTF.

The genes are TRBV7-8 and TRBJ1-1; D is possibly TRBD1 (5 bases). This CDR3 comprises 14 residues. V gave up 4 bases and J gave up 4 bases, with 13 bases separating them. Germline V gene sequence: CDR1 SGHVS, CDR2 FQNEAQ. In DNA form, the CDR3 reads TGTGCCAGCAGCTCACCCAGGGCGCCCACTGAAGCTTTCTTT. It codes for CASSSPRAPTEAFF.

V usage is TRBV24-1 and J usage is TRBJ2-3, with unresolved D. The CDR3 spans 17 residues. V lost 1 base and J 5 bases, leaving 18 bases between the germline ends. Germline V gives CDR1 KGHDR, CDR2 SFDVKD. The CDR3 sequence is CATSDFETEPGEDTQYF. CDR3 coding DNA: TGTGCCACCAGTGATTTTGAGACGGAACCTGGGGAAGATACGCAGTATTTT.

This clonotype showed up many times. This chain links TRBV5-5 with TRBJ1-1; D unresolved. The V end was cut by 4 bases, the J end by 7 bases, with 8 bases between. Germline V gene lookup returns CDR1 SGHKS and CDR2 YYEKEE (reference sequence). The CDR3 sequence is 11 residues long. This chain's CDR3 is CASSLRFEAFF. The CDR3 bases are TGTGCCAGCAGCCTCAGATTTGAAGCTTTCTTT.

Here the CDR3 reads CSARATGESFYTEAFF. In nucleotides, the CDR3 is TGCAGTGCTAGGGCCACAGGGGAGTCTTTTTACACTGAAGCTTTCTTT. The rearrangement uses TRBV20-1 and TRBJ1-1, with TRBD1 matching over 7 bases. Germline trimming cut 3 bases from V and 3 bases from J; bases unmatched to any gene: 13. Germline lookup yields CDR1 DFQATT and CDR2 SNEGSKA (reference sequence). There are 16 residues in the CDR3.